This T cell receptor (beta chain) was retrieved from a study of T cell clonality in common variable immunodeficiency. TCRdb keeps only in-frame clones here, not all; method: immunoSEQ multiplex PCR. Observed in the sample are roughly 70,000 clones, none of them singletons. Caucasian heritage predominated among both patients and controls. The CDR3 is made up of 14 amino acids. Germline V gene sequence: CDR1 MNHNS, CDR2 SASEGT. This clone was observed many times. The junction departs from the called germline gene at one end, perhaps through a read error. Read sequence stops 3 residues before the CDR3 end, and the germline J gene provides the missing end.

The rearrangement links TRBV6-1 to TRBJ2-2; the D is unclear. The source is a person aged 18 to 70 in good health. Source material: peripheral blood mononuclear cells. The CDR3 reads CASIELNPGGELFF. The sequenced part of the CDR3 DNA is TGTGCCAGCATTGAACTGAATCCAGGCGGGGAG.